Shown below are 18 T cell receptor beta chains from a single sample sequenced in a study of blood T cell repertoires in COVID-19. The repertoire was sequenced with immunoSEQ multiplex PCR; TCRdb's copy has only in-frame clones and lacks some. This sample has about 200,000 clones; approximately 78% occur once, and the top ten carry more than 9%. The sample comprised peripheral blood. Receptor source: a woman of 80 years or more with acute or convalescent COVID-19.

This rearrangement joins TRBV4-1 to TRBJ2-5; TRBD2 agrees at 9 bases. Germline V CDR1 and CDR2: MGHRA, YSYEKL. The J segment lost 4 bases and the V segment lost 0 bases, leaving 9 bases of the junction unmatched. The length of the CDR3 is 17 residues. The CDR3 loop reads CASSQDGSGGFAETQYF. CDR3 DNA sequence: TGCGCCAGCAGCCAAGACGGCAGCGGGGGGTTCGCAGAGACCCAGTACTTC.

V usage is TRBV19 and J usage is TRBJ2-1, with 10 bases fitting TRBD2. V was clipped by 8 bases and J by 4 bases; unmatched bases: 8. The length of the CDR3 is 15 residues. Per germline, CDR1 LNHDA and CDR2 SQIVND (reference sequence). As DNA, the CDR3 is TGTGCCAGTCGGGGGGGACTAGCGCCATACAATGAGCAGTTCTTC. Its translation: CASRGGLAPYNEQFF. Full variable domain (rest looked up from reference TRBV19 and TRBJ2-1): DGGITQSPKYLFRKEGQNVTLSCEQNLNHDAMYWYRQDPGQGLRLIYYSQIVNDFQKGDIAEGYSVSREKKESFPLTVTSAQKNPTAFYLCASRGGLAPYNEQFFGPGTRLTVL.

This chain connects TRBV11-3 to TRBJ1-1; TRBD1 agrees at 9 bases. The V and J ends lost 2 bases and 4 bases, in that order; junction bases with no gene match: 2. There are 14 residues in the CDR3. CDR1 SGHNT and CDR2 YENEEA come from the germline V gene. The CDR3 is CASSLTGGITEAFF. The CDR3, as DNA: TGTGCCAGCAGCTTAACAGGGGGCATCACTGAAGCTTTCTTT.

This chain links TRBV5-4 with TRBJ2-5; D may be TRBD1 (5 bases). The CDR3 runs 13 residues. Between the trimmed V and J ends, which lost 4 bases and 4 bases, there was a span of 11 bases. Germline loops: CDR1 SGHNT, CDR2 YYREEE (reference sequence). Here the CDR3 DNA reads TGTGCCAGCAGCCTACGTGGGGCAGAGACCCAGTACTTC. This codes for CASSLRGAETQYF.

CDR3 in amino acids: CASPRGPPDGDSGNTIYF. In DNA form, the CDR3 reads TGTGCCAGCCCTAGAGGGCCCCCGGACGGTGACTCTGGAAACACCATATATTTT. The chain carries TRBV21-1 and TRBJ1-3. TRBV21-1 is tagged as a pseudogene. CDR3 size: 18 residues.

The rearrangement links TRBV3-1 (or the pseudogene TRBV3-2) to TRBJ2-2; 7 bases agree with TRBD2. This CDR3 has 16 residues. V lost 7 bases and J lost 0; bases outside the gene matches: 8. Germline assignment: CDR1 LGHDT and CDR2 YNNKEL (reference sequence). In DNA form, the CDR3 reads TGTGCCAGCACCTTGGGGGGGACGGCGAACACCGGGGAGCTGTTTTTT. Encoded protein: CASTLGGTANTGELFF.

The V gene is TRBV3-1 (or the pseudogene TRBV3-2), the J gene TRBJ1-5; D remains unclear. The CDR3 contains 14 residues. Germline V gene lookup returns CDR1 LGHDT and CDR2 YNNKEL (reference sequence). V was pared by 3 bases and J by 4 bases, with 10 bases between. Here the CDR3 reads CASSHAAGNQPQHF. The CDR3 nucleotides are TGTGCCAGCAGCCACGCCGCGGGGAATCAGCCCCAGCATTTT.

The chain links TRBV27 to TRBJ2-7; 13 nucleotides agree with TRBD2. With 6 bases clipped from V and 3 bases from J, the junction kept 5 bases outside the gene matches. CDR1 is MNHEY, CDR2 SMNVEV, per germline (reference sequence). The CDR3 is 15 residues long. Here the CDR3 DNA reads TGTGCCAGCAGGACTAGCGGGGGGCCTAACTACGAGCAGTACTTC. It codes for CASRTSGGPNYEQYF.

The rearrangement uses TRBV27 and TRBJ2-2; 8 positions match TRBD2. With 3 bases clipped from V and 5 bases from J, the junction kept 5 bases outside the gene matches. Germline assignment: CDR1 MNHEY and CDR2 SMNVEV (reference sequence). The CDR3 totals 15 residues. CDR3 bases: TGTGCCAGCAGTTTCCTAGCGGGCCCGACCGGGGAGCTGTTTTTT. Translating it yields CASSFLAGPTGELFF.

There are many counts of this clone. This sequence joins TRBV27 and TRBJ2-5; TRBD1 agrees at 11 bases. The CDR3 is 15 amino acids. J was trimmed by 7 bases and V by 5 bases; bases with no gene match: 9. Germline V gives CDR1 MNHEY, CDR2 SMNVEV (reference sequence). This CDR3 is CASSPRTGGFGTQYF. In DNA, the CDR3 is TGTGCCAGCAGTCCCCGGACAGGGGGCTTTGGGACCCAGTACTTC.

J is TRBJ2-1 and V is TRBV11-3, with 9 positions matching TRBD1. CDR3 length: 13 residues. Losses at the gene ends were 3 bases for V and 9 bases for J; bases not matched to a gene: 3. Germline CDR1 is SGHNT and CDR2 is YENEEA. Here the CDR3 reads CASSFTGGGEQFF. The CDR3 bases are TGTGCCAGCAGCTTTACAGGGGGCGGTGAGCAGTTCTTC.

V and J are TRBV5-8 and TRBJ1-1, with D unresolved. The CDR3 extends over 14 amino acids. V shed 1 base and J shed 0 bases, with 7 bases lying between them. CDR1 SGHTS and CDR2 YDEGEE come from the germline V gene. CDR3 loop: CASSLWSMNTEAFF. CDR3 nucleotide sequence: TGTGCCAGCAGCTTGTGGAGTATGAACACTGAAGCTTTCTTT.

The rearrangement links TRBV27 to TRBJ2-7; TRBD2 aligns across 13 bases. Per the germline V gene, CDR1 is MNHEY and CDR2 is SMNVEV (reference sequence). CDR3 length: 14 amino acids. Trimming took 6 bases from V and 3 from J; bases not matched to a gene: 2. The CDR3 loop reads CASRGLAGFYEQYF. DNA of the CDR3: TGTGCCAGCAGGGGACTAGCGGGGTTCTACGAGCAGTACTTC.

V and J are TRBV24-1 and TRBJ2-1; 10 bases are shared with TRBD1. The CDR3 extends over 14 amino acids. Trimming cost V 6 bases and J 6 bases; bases outside gene matches: 4. Germline lookup yields CDR1 KGHDR and CDR2 SFDVKD. CDR3 DNA sequence: TGTGCCACCAGTACCGGGACAGGGGTCAATGAGCAGTTCTTC. It translates to CATSTGTGVNEQFF.

The chain uses TRBV5-1 and TRBJ2-7, with 8 bases matching TRBD1. The CDR3 has 15 amino acids. The V gene end was trimmed by 0 bases and the J gene end by 2 bases; junction bases not matched to a gene: 4. Germline V gene lookup returns CDR1 SGHRS and CDR2 YFSETQ. This CDR3 is CASSLVRTGTYEQYF. The CDR3 DNA follows: TGCGCCAGCAGCTTGGTTAGGACAGGGACCTACGAGCAGTACTTC.

This clone showed up just once. The chain combines TRBV5-6 with TRBJ2-7; D is perhaps TRBD1 (5 bases). The CDR3 spans 15 residues. Germline lookup yields CDR1 SGHDT and CDR2 YYEEEE. Trimming stripped 0 bases from V and 5 bases from J, with 15 bases between. The CDR3 nucleotides read TGTGCCAGCAGCTTGGGTCCCAGGGCAGCGCACGAGCAGTACTTC. Protein: CASSLGPRAAHEQYF.

This chain's CDR3 is CASSLGQVAEAFF. The CDR3 coding sequence is TGTGCCAGCAGCTTAGGACAGGTGGCTGAAGCTTTCTTT. This chain connects TRBV7-9 to TRBJ1-1; possibly TRBD1 for D (6 bases). V lost 1 base and J lost 6, with 9 bases in between. The CDR3 is 13 amino acids. Germline V gene sequence: CDR1 SEHNR, CDR2 FQNEAQ (reference sequence).

V is TRBV15 and J is TRBJ1-2; D ambiguous. The CDR3 contains 15 residues. CDR1 is LNHNV, CDR2 YYDKDF, per germline (reference sequence). V was trimmed by 0 bases and J by 4 bases, leaving 12 bases between them. This CDR3 is CATSRDREFGYGYTF. In DNA form, the CDR3 reads TGTGCCACCAGCAGAGACCGAGAGTTTGGCTATGGCTACACCTTC.